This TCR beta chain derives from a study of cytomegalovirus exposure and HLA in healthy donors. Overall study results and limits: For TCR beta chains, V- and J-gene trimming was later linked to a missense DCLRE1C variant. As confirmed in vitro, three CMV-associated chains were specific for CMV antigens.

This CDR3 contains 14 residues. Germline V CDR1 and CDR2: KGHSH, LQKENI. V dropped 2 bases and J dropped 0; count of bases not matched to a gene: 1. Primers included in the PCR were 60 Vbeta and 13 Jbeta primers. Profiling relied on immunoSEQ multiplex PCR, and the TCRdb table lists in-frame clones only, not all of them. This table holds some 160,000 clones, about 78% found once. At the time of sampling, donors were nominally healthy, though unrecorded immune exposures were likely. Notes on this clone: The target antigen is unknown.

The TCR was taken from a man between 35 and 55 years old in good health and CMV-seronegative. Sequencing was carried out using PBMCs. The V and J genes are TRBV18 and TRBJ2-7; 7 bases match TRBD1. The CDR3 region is CASSPDRASYEQYF. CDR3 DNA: TGTGCCAGCTCACCAGACAGGGCCTCCTACGAGCAGTACTTC.